The TCR beta chain described here comes from a study of blood T cell repertoires in COVID-19. Study context: Sample material is recorded as cDNA or gDNA derived from T cells, B-cell-depleted T cells, or PBMCs.

This CDR3 contains 12 residues. The germline gives CDR1 LGHDT, CDR2 YNNKEL (reference sequence). V was pared by 3 bases and J by 8 bases, with 3 bases of the junction left unmatched. Sequencing used immunoSEQ multiplex PCR; TCRdb keeps in-frame clones, though not all of them. The table records about 320,000 clones, about 82% of them present only once. The sequence was obtained from a human donor in a cohort sampled during active COVID-19. The sequencing sample was made of peripheral blood. The chain joins TRBV3-1 (or the pseudogene TRBV3-2) to TRBJ1-2; TRBD1 agrees at 7 bases. The CDR3 DNA follows: TGTGCCAGCAGCCAGGGGACAGTCGGCTACACCTTC. Its translation is CASSQGTVGYTF.